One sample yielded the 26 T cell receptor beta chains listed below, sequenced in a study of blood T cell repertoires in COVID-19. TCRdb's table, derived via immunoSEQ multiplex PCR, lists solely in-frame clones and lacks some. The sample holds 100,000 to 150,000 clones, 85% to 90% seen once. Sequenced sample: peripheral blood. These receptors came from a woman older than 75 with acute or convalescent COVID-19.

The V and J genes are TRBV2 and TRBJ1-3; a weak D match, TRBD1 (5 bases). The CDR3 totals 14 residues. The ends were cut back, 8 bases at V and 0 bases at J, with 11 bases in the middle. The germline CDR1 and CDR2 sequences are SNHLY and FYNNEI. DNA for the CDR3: TGTGCCAGCGGGGCAGGTTTCTCTGGAAACACCATATATTTT. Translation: CASGAGFSGNTIYF.

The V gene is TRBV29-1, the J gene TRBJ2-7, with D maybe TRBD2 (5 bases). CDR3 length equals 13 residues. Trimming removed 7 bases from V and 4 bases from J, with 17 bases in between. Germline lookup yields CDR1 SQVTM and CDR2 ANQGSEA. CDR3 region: CSAQDIRDYEQYF. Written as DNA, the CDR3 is TGCAGCGCTCAAGACATACGGGATTACGAGCAGTACTTC.

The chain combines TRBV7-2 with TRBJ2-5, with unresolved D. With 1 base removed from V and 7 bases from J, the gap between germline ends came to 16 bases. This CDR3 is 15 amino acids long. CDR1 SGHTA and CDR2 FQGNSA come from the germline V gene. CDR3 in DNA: TGTGCCAGCAGCTTAGTAGCTTCTAGAGATGGGACCCAGTACTTC. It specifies CASSLVASRDGTQYF.

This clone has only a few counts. The DNA of the CDR3 is TGTGCCAGCTCACAAGCGGGACAGGGGAATTCACCCCTCCACTTT. Translation: CASSQAGQGNSPLHF. The J gene is TRBJ1-6, the V gene TRBV18; 10 nucleotides align to TRBD1. Looked up from germline, CDR1 is KGHSH and CDR2 is LQKENI. The CDR3 is 15 residues long. Unmatched junction bases numbered 4, after V lost 4 bases and J lost 7 bases. The whole variable domain, remainder taken from reference TRBV18 and TRBJ1-6, is NAGVMQNPRHLVRRRGQEARLRCSPMKGHSHVYWYRQLPEEGLKFMVYLQKENIIDESGMPKERFSAEFPKEGPSILRIQQVVRGDSAAYFCASSQAGQGNSPLHFGNGTRLTVT.

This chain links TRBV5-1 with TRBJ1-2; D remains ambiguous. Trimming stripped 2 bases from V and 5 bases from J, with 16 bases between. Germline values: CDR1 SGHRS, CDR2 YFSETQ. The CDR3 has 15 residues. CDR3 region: CASSLADTRGYGYTF. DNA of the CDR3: TGCGCCAGCAGCTTAGCCGACACCCGTGGGTATGGCTACACCTTC.

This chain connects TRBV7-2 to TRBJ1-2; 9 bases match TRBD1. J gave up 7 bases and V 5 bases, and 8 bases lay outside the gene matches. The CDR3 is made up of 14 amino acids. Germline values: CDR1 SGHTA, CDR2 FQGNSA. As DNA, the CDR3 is TGTGCCAGCAGCCCCCGACAGGGGGTGCCTGGCTACACCTTC. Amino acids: CASSPRQGVPGYTF.

The CDR3 sequence: CATSDLEGGRNEQFF. CDR3 nucleotide sequence: TGTGCCACCAGTGATTTGGAGGGGGGGCGTAATGAGCAGTTCTTC. The rearrangement joins TRBV24-1 to TRBJ2-1; tentatively, D is TRBD2 (7 bases). This CDR3 comprises 15 residues. In germline, CDR1 is KGHDR, CDR2 SFDVKD. Trimming removed 0 bases at V and 7 bases at J, with 12 bases between.

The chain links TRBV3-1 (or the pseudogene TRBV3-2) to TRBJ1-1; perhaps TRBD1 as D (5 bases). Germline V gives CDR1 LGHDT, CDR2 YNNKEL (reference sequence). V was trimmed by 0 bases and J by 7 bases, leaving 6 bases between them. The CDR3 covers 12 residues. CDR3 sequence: CASSQDRGEAFF. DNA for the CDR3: TGTGCCAGCAGCCAAGATAGGGGTGAAGCTTTCTTT.

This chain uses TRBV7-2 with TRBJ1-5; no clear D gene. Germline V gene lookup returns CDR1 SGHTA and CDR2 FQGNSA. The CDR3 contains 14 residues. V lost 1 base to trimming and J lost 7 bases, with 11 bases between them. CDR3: CASSLEVNSQPQHF. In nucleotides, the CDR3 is TGTGCCAGCAGCTTAGAGGTAAACAGCCAGCCCCAGCATTTT.

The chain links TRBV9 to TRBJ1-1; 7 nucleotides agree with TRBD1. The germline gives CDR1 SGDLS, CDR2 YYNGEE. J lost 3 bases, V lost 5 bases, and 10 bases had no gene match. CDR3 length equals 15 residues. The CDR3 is CASRAHPGGYTEAFF. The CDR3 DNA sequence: TGTGCCAGCAGGGCCCATCCAGGGGGGTACACTGAAGCTTTCTTT.

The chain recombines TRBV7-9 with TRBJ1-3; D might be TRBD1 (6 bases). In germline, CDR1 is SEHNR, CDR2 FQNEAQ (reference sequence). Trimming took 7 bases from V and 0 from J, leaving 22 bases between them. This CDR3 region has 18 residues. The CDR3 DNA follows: TGTGCCAGCAAACCCCTGGGGGGGGGCAATAACTCTGGAAACACCATATATTTT. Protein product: CASKPLGGGNNSGNTIYF.

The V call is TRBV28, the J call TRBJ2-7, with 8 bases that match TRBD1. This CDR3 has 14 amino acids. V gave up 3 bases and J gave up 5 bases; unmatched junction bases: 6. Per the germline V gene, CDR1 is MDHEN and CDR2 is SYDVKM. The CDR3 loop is CASSLNRGIDEQYV. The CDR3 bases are TGTGCCAGCAGTTTGAACAGGGGGATCGACGAGCAGTACGTC.

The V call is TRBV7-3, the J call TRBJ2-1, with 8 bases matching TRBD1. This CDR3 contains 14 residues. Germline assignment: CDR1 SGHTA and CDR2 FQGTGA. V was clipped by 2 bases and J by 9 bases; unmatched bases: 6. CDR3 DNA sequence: TGTGCCAGCAGCTTAGGGCAGGGGGCCGGTGAGCAGTTCTTC. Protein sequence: CASSLGQGAGEQFF. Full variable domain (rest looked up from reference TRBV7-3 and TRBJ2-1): GAGVSQTPSNKVTEKGKYVELRCDPISGHTALYWYRQSLGQGPEFLIYFQGTGAADDSGLPNDRFFAVRPEGSVSTLKIQRTERGDSAVYLCASSLGQGAGEQFFGPGTRLTVL.

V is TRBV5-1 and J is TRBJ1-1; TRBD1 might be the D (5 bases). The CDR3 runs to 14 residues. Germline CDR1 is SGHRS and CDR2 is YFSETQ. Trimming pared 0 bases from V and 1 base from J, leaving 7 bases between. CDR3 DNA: TGCGCCAGCAGCTTGGGACAGCCGAACACTGAAGCTTTCTTT. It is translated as CASSLGQPNTEAFF.

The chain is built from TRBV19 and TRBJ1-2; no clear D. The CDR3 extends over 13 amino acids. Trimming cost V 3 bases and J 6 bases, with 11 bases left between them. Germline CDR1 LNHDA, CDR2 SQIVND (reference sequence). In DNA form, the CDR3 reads TGTGCCAGTAGTATGCGGGCGCTCGATGGCTACACCTTC. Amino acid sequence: CASSMRALDGYTF. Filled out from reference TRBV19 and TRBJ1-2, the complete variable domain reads DGGITQSPKYLFRKEGQNVTLSCEQNLNHDAMYWYRQDPGQGLRLIYYSQIVNDFQKGDIAEGYSVSREKKESFPLTVTSAQKNPTAFYLCASSMRALDGYTFGSGTRLTVV.

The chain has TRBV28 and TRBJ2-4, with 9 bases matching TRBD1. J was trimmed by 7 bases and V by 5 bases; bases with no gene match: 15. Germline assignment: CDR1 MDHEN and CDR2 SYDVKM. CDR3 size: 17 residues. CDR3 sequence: CASSLPGTGTMRNIQYF. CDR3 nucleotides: TGTGCCAGCAGTCTACCCGGGACAGGGACTATGAGGAACATTCAGTACTTC.

CDR3 region: CASSRGQDSYEQYF. In DNA form, the CDR3 reads TGTGCCAGCAGCAGGGGACAGGACTCCTACGAGCAGTACTTC. The chain couples TRBV5-4 to TRBJ2-7; 8 bases agree with TRBD1. CDR1 and CDR2 (germline): SGHNT, YYREEE (reference sequence). With 4 bases clipped from V and 0 bases from J, the junction kept 3 bases outside the gene matches. The CDR3 is made up of 14 amino acids.

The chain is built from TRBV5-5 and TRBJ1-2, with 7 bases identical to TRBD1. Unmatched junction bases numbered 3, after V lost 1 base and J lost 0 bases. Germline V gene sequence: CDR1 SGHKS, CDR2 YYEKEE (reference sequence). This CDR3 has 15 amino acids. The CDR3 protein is CASSLTGTANYGYTF. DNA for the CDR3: TGTGCCAGCAGCTTGACCGGGACAGCTAACTATGGCTACACCTTC.

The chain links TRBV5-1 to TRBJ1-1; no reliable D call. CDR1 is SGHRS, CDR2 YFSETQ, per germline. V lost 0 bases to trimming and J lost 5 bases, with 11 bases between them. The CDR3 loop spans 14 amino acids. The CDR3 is CASSLATGWTEAFF. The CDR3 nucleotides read TGCGCCAGCAGCTTGGCCACGGGGTGGACTGAAGCTTTCTTT.

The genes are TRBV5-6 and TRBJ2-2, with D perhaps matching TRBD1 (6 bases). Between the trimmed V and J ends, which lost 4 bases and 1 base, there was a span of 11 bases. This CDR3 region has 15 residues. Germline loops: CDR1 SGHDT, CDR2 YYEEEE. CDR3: CASSLRDKNTGELFF. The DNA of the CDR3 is TGTGCCAGCAGCCTCCGGGACAAGAACACCGGGGAGCTGTTTTTT.

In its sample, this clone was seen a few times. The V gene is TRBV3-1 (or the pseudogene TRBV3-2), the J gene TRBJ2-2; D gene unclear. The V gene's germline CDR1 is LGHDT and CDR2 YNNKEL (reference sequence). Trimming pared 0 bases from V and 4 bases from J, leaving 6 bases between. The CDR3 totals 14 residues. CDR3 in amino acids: CASSQEGGTGELFF. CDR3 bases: TGTGCCAGCAGCCAAGAAGGCGGCACCGGGGAGCTGTTTTTT.

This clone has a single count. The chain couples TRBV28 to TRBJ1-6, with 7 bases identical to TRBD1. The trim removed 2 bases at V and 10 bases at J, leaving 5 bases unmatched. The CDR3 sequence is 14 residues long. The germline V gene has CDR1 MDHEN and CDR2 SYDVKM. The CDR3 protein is CASSLRTGFSPLHF. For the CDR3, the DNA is TGTGCCAGCAGTTTAAGGACAGGTTTCTCACCCCTCCACTTT.

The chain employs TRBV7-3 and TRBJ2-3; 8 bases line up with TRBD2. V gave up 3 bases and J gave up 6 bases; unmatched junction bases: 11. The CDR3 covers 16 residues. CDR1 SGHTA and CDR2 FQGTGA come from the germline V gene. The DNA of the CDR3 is TGTGCCAGCAGCTTCGGAACGGGGGGGCACGCGGATACGCAGTATTTT. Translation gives CASSFGTGGHADTQYF.

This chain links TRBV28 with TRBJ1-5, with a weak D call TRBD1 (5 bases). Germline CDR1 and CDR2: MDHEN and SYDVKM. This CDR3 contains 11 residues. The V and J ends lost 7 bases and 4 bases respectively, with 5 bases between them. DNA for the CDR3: TGTGCCAGCACAGGGAATCAGCCCCAGCATTTT. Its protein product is CASTGNQPQHF.

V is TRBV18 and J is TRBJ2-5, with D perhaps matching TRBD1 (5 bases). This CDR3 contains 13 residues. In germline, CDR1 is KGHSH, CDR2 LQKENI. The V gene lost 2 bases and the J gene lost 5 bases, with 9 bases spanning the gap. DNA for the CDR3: TGTGCCAGCTCACCAGGACAACGGGAGACCCAGTACTTC. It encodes CASSPGQRETQYF. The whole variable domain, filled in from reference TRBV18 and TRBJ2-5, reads NAGVMQNPRHLVRRRGQEARLRCSPMKGHSHVYWYRQLPEEGLKFMVYLQKENIIDESGMPKERFSAEFPKEGPSILRIQQVVRGDSAAYFCASSPGQRETQYFGPGTRLLVL.

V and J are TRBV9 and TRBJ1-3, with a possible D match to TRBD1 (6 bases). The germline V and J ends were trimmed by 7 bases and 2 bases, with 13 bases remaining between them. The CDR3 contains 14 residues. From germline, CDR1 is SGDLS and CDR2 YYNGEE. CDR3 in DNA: TGTGCCAGCGGCACAGGGAACCCTGGAAACACCATATATTTT. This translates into CASGTGNPGNTIYF.